These 6 T cell receptor beta chains were all obtained from the same sample, sequenced in a study of CD8 T cells in ankylosing spondylitis. Findings and limits, study-wide: What seemed typical of ankylosing spondylitis blood was a TCR beta motif built from 7 or 8 highly homologous variants.

Each CDR3 protein is one row after TCRdb ran MiXCR on the 5' RACE reads. The data contain 200,000 to 250,000 distinct CDR3 sequences, about 6.7% of them singletons. The antigens these receptors bind are not known. Sequenced: blood, either unsorted or a sorted T cell fraction (not recorded which). The receptors come from a male donor with ankylosing spondylitis.

This clonotype appeared many times. The chain employs TRBV6-5 and TRBJ2-1; the D gene is possibly TRBD2 (6 bases). Trimming removed 9 bases from V and 5 bases from J, with 11 bases in between. Germline V CDR1 and CDR2: MNHEY, SVGAGI. The CDR3 length is 12 residues. CDR3 sequence reads: CASFGTHNEQFF. CDR3 DNA sequence: TGTGCCAGTTTTGGGACTCACAATGAGCAGTTCTTC.

This clonotype was picked up many times. The rearrangement joins TRBV12-5 to TRBJ1-1; a weak D match, TRBD1 (6 bases). The ends were cut back, 6 bases at V and 2 bases at J, with 16 bases in the middle. The CDR3 sequence is 15 residues long. Looked up from germline, CDR1 is LGHNT and CDR2 is FRNRAP. The CDR3 reads CASGLWDKLNTEAFF. The CDR3 DNA is TGTGCTAGTGGGCTTTGGGACAAATTAAACACTGAAGCTTTCTTT.

The table lists this clonotype with a few counts. The chain links TRBV6-1 to TRBJ1-5; 9 bases line up with TRBD1. CDR3 length: 15 amino acids. V trimming: 8 bases; J trimming: 3 bases; junction bases outside the gene matches: 8. Germline values: CDR1 MNHNS, CDR2 SASEGT. The DNA for the CDR3 is TGTGCCAGCGCCCGGGACAGGGTGAACAATCAGCCCCAGCATTTT. Translated, it gives CASARDRVNNQPQHF.

This clonotype came up a few times. This chain uses TRBV9 with TRBJ2-1; D is unclear. This CDR3 spans 11 amino acids. V was cut by 5 bases and J by 9 bases, with 9 bases left in between. In germline, CDR1 is SGDLS, CDR2 YYNGEE. This CDR3 reads CASSSTGEQFF. CDR3 bases: TGTGCCAGCAGTAGTACGGGTGAGCAGTTCTTC.

This clonotype showed up many times. The CDR3 nucleotides are TGTGCCAGCAGCCCCACCCGGAACAGGGAAGCTTTCTTT. Translation: CASSPTRNREAFF. The genes are TRBV7-9 and TRBJ1-1; D may be TRBD1 (5 bases). V lost 5 bases and J lost 8, with 15 bases in between. CDR1 and CDR2 (germline): SEHNR, FQNEAQ (reference sequence). The CDR3 has 13 residues.

This clonotype was seen a handful of times. The chain carries TRBV6-6 and TRBJ2-1, with D unresolved. Germline CDR1 reads MNHNY; CDR2 reads SVGAGI (reference sequence). V lost 6 bases to trimming and J lost 3 bases, with 9 bases between them. CDR3 size: 13 residues. CDR3 nucleotides: TGTGCCAGCAGCCCCTCGAACTACAATGAGCAGTTCTTC. This codes for CASSPSNYNEQFF.